A single sample gave rise to the 8 T cell receptor beta chains below, sequenced in a study of T cell responses to AZD1222 COVID-19 vaccine (dated by TCRdb to 2020 to 2023). The library was generated by the immunoSEQ multiplex PCR assay. TCRdb holds this immuneACCESS table with in-frame rearrangements only. Some clones are missing; in checked studies, unresolved V genes explain under half, and the rest has no known cause. The sample records some 120,000 clones, about 79% of which are singletons. The biggest ten clones account for about 28% of the sample. The time point tag for this specimen amounts to: about 28 days (+/-7) after the second vaccine dose. The material was peripheral blood, obtained 28 days after the second AZD1222 dose. The receptors stem from an adult who received the AZD1222 COVID-19 vaccine.

The V call is TRBV4-3, the J call TRBJ2-2; 8 bases agree with TRBD1. The germline V gene encodes CDR1 LGHNA and CDR2 YSLEER. The V gene end was trimmed by 3 bases and the J gene end by 7 bases; junction bases not matched to a gene: 1. This CDR3 has 13 residues. The CDR3 loop is CASSQDRVGELFF. CDR3 in DNA: TGCGCCAGCAGCCAGGACAGGGTCGGGGAGCTGTTTTTT.

The chain is built from TRBV7-9 and TRBJ1-6; the D is unclear. Trimming removed 1 base from V and 9 bases from J, with 4 bases in between. The germline V gene has CDR1 SEHNR and CDR2 FQNEAQ (reference sequence). The CDR3 is made up of 12 amino acids. The CDR3 DNA sequence: TGTGCCAGCAGCTTAGAAGGTTCACCCCTCCACTTT. Its protein is CASSLEGSPLHF.

This clone was seen a single time. The chain recombines TRBV14 with TRBJ1-6, with D tentatively TRBD1 (6 bases). Trimming left V 4 bases short and J 7 bases short, with 11 bases between. The germline CDR1 and CDR2 sequences are SGHDN and FVKESK. The CDR3 totals 14 residues. The CDR3 spells CASSPWGANSPLHF. Here the CDR3 DNA reads TGTGCCAGCAGCCCGTGGGGGGCGAATTCACCCCTCCACTTT.

This rearrangement joins TRBV7-2 to TRBJ1-1; 9 bases are shared with TRBD1. Trimming cost V 5 bases and J 3 bases; bases outside gene matches: 4. CDR3 size: 14 residues. Germline CDR1 SGHTA, CDR2 FQGNSA. The CDR3 DNA is TGTGCCAGCAGCGTACAGGGGGCACACACTGAAGCTTTCTTT. Encoded protein: CASSVQGAHTEAFF.

The chain carries TRBV4-2 and TRBJ1-2, with 8 bases identical to TRBD1. After removal of 1 base from V and 13 bases from J, the junction contained 8 bases not matched to a gene. The CDR3 is 13 amino acids. The germline CDR1 and CDR2 sequences are LGHNA and YNFKEQ. The CDR3 sequence is CASSQASTGDSTF. CDR3 DNA: TGTGCCAGCAGCCAAGCTTCGACAGGGGACTCCACCTTC.

This chain joins TRBV18 and TRBJ2-5, with D maybe TRBD1 (5 bases). Looked up from germline, CDR1 is KGHSH and CDR2 is LQKENI. This CDR3 comprises 12 residues. Trimming cost V 3 bases and J 5 bases, with 7 bases left between them. As DNA, the CDR3 is TGTGCCAGCTCACCCGCAGGGGAGACCCAGTACTTC. This translates into CASSPAGETQYF.

The rearrangement links TRBV9 to TRBJ1-6; no firm D call. V lost 5 bases to trimming and J lost 0 bases, with 9 bases between them. The length of the CDR3 is 15 residues. Per the germline V gene, CDR1 is SGDLS and CDR2 is YYNGEE. CDR3 in amino acids: CASRVGSSYNSPLHF. The CDR3 nucleotides read TGTGCCAGCAGGGTGGGGAGCTCCTATAATTCACCCCTCCACTTT.

The V gene is TRBV15, the J gene TRBJ1-5, with 9 positions matching TRBD1. The CDR3 extends over 15 amino acids. J was trimmed by 6 bases and V by 8 bases; bases with no gene match: 11. From germline, CDR1 is LNHNV and CDR2 YYDKDF (reference sequence). CDR3 sequence (DNA): TGTGCCACCCGTATAGACAGGGGGTACGTTCAGCCCCAGCATTTT. Translating it yields CATRIDRGYVQPQHF.